What follows describes a single T cell receptor (beta chain). Its antigen is unknown. These data come from a study of T cells after posttransplantation cyclophosphamide. Profiled with immunoSEQ multiplex PCR; TCRdb holds only in-frame clones, not every one. The data show thousands of clones, roughly 98% seen once. This related bone marrow graft donor gave peripheral blood on the day of marrow donation. The length of the CDR3 is 14 residues. Trimming took 7 bases from V and 2 from J, leaving 13 bases between them. Germline assignment: CDR1 SGHVS and CDR2 FQNEAQ. Notes on the study in general: Donor CD8+ memory clones often dominated recipient blood repertoires at later times.

This chain joins TRBV7-8 and TRBJ2-3; tentative D call: TRBD2 (6 bases). The clonotype originates from a middle-aged man in good health, CMV-negative, and a related stem cell transplant donor. The sequencing sample was made of memory CD4+ T cells sorted from PBMCs. The CDR3 bases are TGTGCCAGCATCCGGGACTCAAACACAGATACGCAGTATTTT. This encodes CASIRDSNTDTQYF.